A single sample gave rise to the 10 T cell receptor beta chains below, sequenced in a study of blood T cell repertoires in COVID-19. The table came from immunoSEQ multiplex PCR; TCRdb's copy has only in-frame clones and leaves some out. The sample lists about 210,000 clones; approximately 82% were seen once. Sequenced: peripheral blood. Receptors originate from a man in his fifties with active or convalescent COVID-19.

This clone was detected only a few times. The chain combines TRBV7-9 with TRBJ2-4, with D perhaps matching TRBD1 (5 bases). Trimming removed 1 base from V and 1 base from J, with 5 bases in between. The germline V gene encodes CDR1 SEHNR and CDR2 FQNEAQ (reference sequence). The CDR3 has 14 residues. The DNA of the CDR3 is TGTGCCAGCAGCTTAGAGGGGGCCAAAAACATTCAGTACTTC. It yields the protein CASSLEGAKNIQYF. Drawing the rest from reference TRBV7-9 and TRBJ2-4, the complete variable domain is DTGVSQNPRHKITKRGQNVTFRCDPISEHNRLYWYRQTLGQGPEFLTYFQNEAQLEKSRLLSDRFSAERPKGSFSTLEIQRTEQGDSAMYLCASSLEGAKNIQYFGAGTRLSVL.

The chain employs TRBV13 and TRBJ1-1; D may be TRBD1 (5 bases). V lost 0 bases to trimming and J lost 3 bases, with 11 bases between them. CDR1 PRHDT and CDR2 FYEKMQ come from the germline V gene (reference sequence). The CDR3 is made up of 15 amino acids. CDR3 loop: CASSLGSGLDTEAFF. The CDR3 coding sequence is TGTGCCAGCAGCTTAGGGTCAGGGTTGGACACTGAAGCTTTCTTT.

This CDR3 reads CASSQTGSIQETQYF. The CDR3 region has the DNA TGCGCCAGCAGCCAGACAGGGTCCATCCAAGAGACCCAGTACTTC. This chain links TRBV5-1 with TRBJ2-5; TRBD1 agrees at 7 bases. The germline gives CDR1 SGHRS, CDR2 YFSETQ. The ends lost 4 bases at V and 1 base at J; junction bases unmatched: 7. The CDR3 is made up of 15 amino acids. Supplemented by reference TRBV5-1 and TRBJ2-5, the full variable domain reads KAGVTQTPRYLIKTRGQQVTLSCSPISGHRSVSWYQQTPGQGLQFLFEYFSETQRNKGNFPGRFSGRQFSNSRSEMNVSTLELGDSALYLCASSQTGSIQETQYFGPGTRLLVL.

The J gene is TRBJ2-5, the V gene TRBV29-1, with D maybe TRBD2 (7 bases). The CDR3 is 15 amino acids. Germline V CDR1 and CDR2: SQVTM, ANQGSEA. The ends were cut back, 3 bases at V and 6 bases at J, with 20 bases in the middle. CDR3 coding DNA: TGCAGCGTTGATGCCCACCGGGGCGGGGGCCAGACCCAGTACTTC. Translated: CSVDAHRGGGQTQYF.

The chain employs TRBV5-1 and TRBJ2-1, with a weak D call TRBD2 (6 bases). The CDR3 is made up of 16 amino acids. The ends were cut back, 4 bases at V and 10 bases at J, with 24 bases in the middle. Germline CDR1 and CDR2: SGHRS and YFSETQ. In nucleotides, the CDR3 is TGCGCCAGCAGCCTATGGGGCGGGAAGTCGGTGGAGGAGCAGTTCTTC. This codes for CASSLWGGKSVEEQFF.

The rearrangement uses TRBV6-5 and TRBJ1-1; 9 bases fit TRBD1. This CDR3 spans 15 amino acids. J gave up 3 bases and V 0 bases, and 2 bases lay outside the gene matches. Per germline, CDR1 MNHEY and CDR2 SVGAGI. CDR3 amino acids: CASSYSRDRDTEAFF. The CDR3 nucleotides read TGTGCCAGCAGTTACTCCCGGGACAGGGACACTGAAGCTTTCTTT.

The chain links TRBV6-5 to TRBJ2-7; a possible D gene is TRBD2 (6 bases). The germline V gene has CDR1 MNHEY and CDR2 SVGAGI. This CDR3 is built from 16 residues. The V end lost 2 bases, the J end lost 2 bases, and 16 bases lay between the germline ends. The CDR3 reads CASSYKGGEAPYEQYF. The CDR3, as DNA: TGTGCCAGCAGTTACAAGGGCGGGGAGGCCCCCTACGAGCAGTACTTC.

The chain is built from TRBV5-1 and TRBJ2-7; 12 bases agree with TRBD2. With 0 bases clipped from V and 3 bases from J, the junction kept 1 base outside the gene matches. This CDR3 comprises 15 residues. The germline V gene encodes CDR1 SGHRS and CDR2 YFSETQ. The CDR3 region has the DNA TGCGCCAGCAGCTTGGGACTAGCGGGAGTCTACGAGCAGTACTTC. Translating gives CASSLGLAGVYEQYF.

V gene TRBV7-2 combines with J gene TRBJ1-6, with 8 bases matching TRBD1. This CDR3 region has 15 residues. Germline assignment: CDR1 SGHTA and CDR2 FQGNSA. The V and J ends lost 5 bases and 7 bases, in that order; junction bases with no gene match: 7. The CDR3 sequence: CASSPRTGRNSPLHF. The DNA for the CDR3 is TGTGCCAGCAGCCCTCGGACAGGGAGGAATTCACCCCTCCACTTT.

The rearrangement links TRBV18 to TRBJ1-1, with D maybe TRBD1 (6 bases). There are 16 residues in the CDR3. Germline V gene sequence: CDR1 KGHSH, CDR2 LQKENI. The V and J ends lost 3 bases and 4 bases respectively, with 18 bases between them. The CDR3 protein is CASSPRVRGLFTEAFF. CDR3 sequence (DNA): TGTGCCAGCTCACCGCGAGTCAGGGGCTTATTCACTGAAGCTTTCTTT. Combining the CDR3 with reference TRBV18 and TRBJ1-1 gives the whole variable domain NAGVMQNPRHLVRRRGQEARLRCSPMKGHSHVYWYRQLPEEGLKFMVYLQKENIIDESGMPKERFSAEFPKEGPSILRIQQVVRGDSAAYFCASSPRVRGLFTEAFFGQGTRLTVV.